This T cell receptor beta chain was profiled in a study of cytomegalovirus exposure and HLA in healthy donors. Study-wide points: For most TCR beta V segments, an earlier analysis put the productive rate at about 87% or about 30% of the time.

Primers included in the PCR were 60 Vbeta and 13 Jbeta primers. Method: immunoSEQ multiplex PCR; TCRdb's copy keeps in-frame clones and lacks some. The sample includes approximately 170,000 clones, around 75% of them seen just once. As concerns this clone: Its specificity is not known.

From germline, CDR1 is MNHEY and CDR2 SMNVEV (reference sequence). The CDR3 sequence is 14 residues long. V was trimmed by 5 bases and J by 5 bases, leaving 14 bases between them. This receptor was obtained from a man aged 18 to 30 in good health and CMV-seropositive. Material: PBMCs. The chain is built from TRBV27 and TRBJ2-3, with TRBD2 as a possible D gene (6 bases). In nucleotides, the CDR3 is TGTGCCAGCAGTCCGGTGCGGGGATTAGATACGCAGTATTTT. Its protein is CASSPVRGLDTQYF.